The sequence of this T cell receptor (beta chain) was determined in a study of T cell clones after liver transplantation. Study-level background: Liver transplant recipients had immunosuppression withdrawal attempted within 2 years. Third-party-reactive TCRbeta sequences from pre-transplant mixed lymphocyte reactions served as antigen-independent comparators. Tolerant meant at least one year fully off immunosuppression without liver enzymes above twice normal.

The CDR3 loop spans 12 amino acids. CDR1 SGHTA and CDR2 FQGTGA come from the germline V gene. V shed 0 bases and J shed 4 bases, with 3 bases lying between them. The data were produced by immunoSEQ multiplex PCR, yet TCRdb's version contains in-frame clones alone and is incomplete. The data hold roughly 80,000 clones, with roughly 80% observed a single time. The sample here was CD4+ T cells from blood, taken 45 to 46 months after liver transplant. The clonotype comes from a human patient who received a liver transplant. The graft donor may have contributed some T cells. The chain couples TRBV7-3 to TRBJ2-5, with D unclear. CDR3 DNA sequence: TGTGCCAGCAGCTTAACGCTAGAGACCCAGTACTTC. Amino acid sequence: CASSLTLETQYF. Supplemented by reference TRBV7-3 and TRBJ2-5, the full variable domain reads GAGVSQTPSNKVTEKGKYVELRCDPISGHTALYWYRQSLGQGPEFLIYFQGTGAADDSGLPNDRFFAVRPEGSVSTLKIQRTERGDSAVYLCASSLTLETQYFGPGTRLLVL.